Shown below are 26 T cell receptor beta chains from a single sample sequenced in a study of shared clonotypes between healthy human individuals. It was CD45RO-negative cells, positively selected for CCR7, that made up naive CD8 cells, with terminally differentiated effector memory CD45RA+ cells excluded. Produced via immunoSEQ multiplex PCR; TCRdb's table is partial and in-frame only. Of about 2 million clones detected, about 95% appear once; the ten largest clones hold around 1.1%. Sequencing was carried out using naive CD8+ T cells sorted from blood. The origin of the receptors is a man between 18 and 35 years old in good health.

Comments on this clone: Other DNA sequences in the same sample also yield this CDR3. The V and J genes are TRBV13 and TRBJ2-3; D could derive from TRBD1 or TRBD2 (6 bases each). The ends were cut back, 1 base at V and 6 bases at J, with 14 bases in the middle. Germline loops: CDR1 PRHDT, CDR2 FYEKMQ (reference sequence). This CDR3 is built from 15 residues. CDR3 region: CASSLEGGLGDTQYF. The CDR3 region has the DNA TGTGCCAGCAGCTTAGAGGGGGGACTTGGGGATACGCAGTATTTT. The variable domain in full, with the rest retrieved from reference TRBV13 and TRBJ2-3, is AAGVIQSPRHLIKEKRETATLKCYPIPRHDTVYWYQQGPGQDPQFLISFYEKMQSDKGSIPDRFSAQQFSDYHSELNMSSLELGDSALYFCASSLEGGLGDTQYFGPGTRLTVL.

V gene TRBV27 combines with J gene TRBJ2-7, with D unresolved. Germline lookup yields CDR1 MNHEY and CDR2 SMNVEV (reference sequence). The CDR3 spans 11 residues. V lost 0 bases to trimming and J lost 6 bases, with 3 bases between them. The CDR3 DNA sequence: TGTGCCAGCAGTTTATCGACCGAGCAGTACTTC. Protein: CASSLSTEQYF.

The chain has TRBV14 and TRBJ1-6, with D hard to call. In germline, CDR1 is SGHDN, CDR2 FVKESK. The CDR3 has 13 residues. V lost 0 bases, J lost 9 bases, and 6 bases lay in between. The CDR3 protein is CASSQDWISPLHF. For the CDR3, the DNA is TGTGCCAGCAGCCAAGATTGGATTTCACCCCTCCACTTT.

The genes are TRBV4-1 and TRBJ2-2; TRBD2 aligns across 7 bases. V dropped 4 bases and J dropped 2; count of bases not matched to a gene: 7. The CDR3 runs to 16 residues. Germline V CDR1 and CDR2: MGHRA, YSYEKL. The CDR3 loop is CASSPDGGINTGELFF. Here the CDR3 DNA reads TGCGCCAGCAGCCCAGACGGGGGGATTAACACCGGGGAGCTGTTTTTT.

This clone was detected once. The chain carries TRBV6-5 and TRBJ1-2, with a tentative D call TRBD1 (5 bases). V was trimmed by 0 bases and J by 5 bases, leaving 13 bases between them. Germline loops: CDR1 MNHEY, CDR2 SVGAGI. This CDR3 is built from 15 residues. The CDR3 DNA reads TGTGCCAGCAGTTACTCGCAGGGAAATTGGTATGGCTACACCTTC. Translated, it gives CASSYSQGNWYGYTF.

The genes are TRBV13 and TRBJ2-5; D gene ambiguous. Germline-derived CDR1 and CDR2 are PRHDT and FYEKMQ (reference sequence). The CDR3 has 14 amino acids. V dropped 1 base and J dropped 3 bases, with 9 bases sitting between them. The CDR3, as DNA: TGTGCCAGCAGCTTAGAATCCCGTAAAGAGACCCAGTACTTC. Its protein is CASSLESRKETQYF.

The CDR3, as DNA: TGTGCCAGCAGCGTCGGACTAGCGGGTGCCTCCTACAATGAGCAGTTCTTC. As protein: CASSVGLAGASYNEQFF. V usage is TRBV7-8 and J usage is TRBJ2-1, with 11 bases aligning to TRBD2. The CDR3 sequence is 17 residues long. J was trimmed by 0 bases and V by 5 bases; bases with no gene match: 6. The germline V gene has CDR1 SGHVS and CDR2 FQNEAQ.

This clone was detected only once. J is TRBJ2-3 and V is TRBV30; D possibly corresponds to TRBD2 (6 bases). This CDR3 contains 14 residues. CDR1 and CDR2 (germline): GTSNPN, SVGIG (reference sequence). The germline V and J ends were trimmed by 4 bases and 1 base, with 12 bases remaining between them. The CDR3 is CAWKYGGGTDTQYF. The CDR3 bases are TGTGCCTGGAAGTACGGCGGGGGCACAGATACGCAGTATTTT.

As to this clone: The same CDR3 can be traced to other DNA sequences in this sample. J is TRBJ2-7 and V is TRBV5-4, with D tentatively TRBD1 or TRBD2 (7 bases each). The CDR3 spans 13 residues. CDR1 and CDR2 (germline): SGHNT, YYREEE (reference sequence). The V end lost 1 base, the J end lost 4 bases, and 9 bases lay between the germline ends. The CDR3 protein is CASSLQGGYEQYF. Here the CDR3 DNA reads TGTGCCAGCAGCTTGCAGGGGGGGTACGAGCAGTACTTC.

The chain couples TRBV9 to TRBJ2-7; the D gene is possibly TRBD2 (6 bases). This CDR3 comprises 14 residues. Germline loops: CDR1 SGDLS, CDR2 YYNGEE. The germline V and J ends were trimmed by 3 bases and 3 bases, with 13 bases remaining between them. The CDR3 loop reads CASSAGGESYEQYF. The CDR3 nucleotides are TGTGCCAGCAGCGCCGGAGGGGAGAGCTACGAGCAGTACTTC.

J is TRBJ2-5 and V is TRBV27; 8 bases are shared with TRBD1. This CDR3 comprises 14 residues. Germline loops: CDR1 MNHEY, CDR2 SMNVEV (reference sequence). J was trimmed by 2 bases and V by 5 bases; bases with no gene match: 4. Here the CDR3 reads CASSADRAQETQYF. CDR3 sequence (DNA): TGTGCCAGCAGTGCGGACAGGGCACAAGAGACCCAGTACTTC.

The chain carries TRBV10-3 and TRBJ2-7; D is possibly TRBD1 (6 bases). V shed 2 bases and J shed 3 bases, with 20 bases lying between them. CDR1 is ENHRY, CDR2 SYGVKD, per germline. The CDR3 is 17 residues long. DNA of the CDR3: TGTGCCATCAGTGAGAGAATGCAACAGGGAAGTTTCTACGAGCAGTACTTC. Encoded protein: CAISERMQQGSFYEQYF.

Worth noting for this clone: Additional DNA sequences in this sample encode the identical CDR3. V usage is TRBV27 and J usage is TRBJ2-7; tentative D call: TRBD1 (5 bases). Germline-derived CDR1 and CDR2 are MNHEY and SMNVEV (reference sequence). The CDR3 contains 13 residues. Trimming took off 4 bases at V and 2 bases at J, with 9 bases between the two ends. The CDR3 DNA reads as TGTGCCAGCAGTTCTACAGGAACCTACGAGCAGTACTTC. Its protein is CASSSTGTYEQYF.

The chain couples TRBV30 to TRBJ1-5, with D hard to call. Germline values: CDR1 GTSNPN, CDR2 SVGIG (reference sequence). The CDR3 is 12 residues long. The V and J ends lost 2 bases and 11 bases respectively, with 13 bases between them. The CDR3 protein is CAWSLLTGAQHF. CDR3 DNA: TGTGCCTGGAGTTTGCTGACCGGGGCCCAGCATTTT.

V and J are TRBV10-3 and TRBJ2-1; tentatively, D is TRBD1 or TRBD2 (6 bases each). From germline, CDR1 is ENHRY and CDR2 SYGVKD. Trimming cost V 4 bases and J 8 bases, with 9 bases left between them. The length of the CDR3 is 12 residues. The CDR3 DNA reads TGTGCCATCAGTGCCGGGGGCGATGAGCAGTTCTTC. This sequence encodes CAISAGGDEQFF.

The rearrangement links TRBV29-1 to TRBJ2-1; D unresolved. V was shortened by 1 base and J by 6 bases, with 10 bases between the two germline ends. The CDR3 is 13 residues long. Germline V CDR1 and CDR2: SQVTM, ANQGSEA. The chain's CDR3 is CSVEVISRNEQFF. The CDR3 DNA sequence: TGCAGCGTTGAAGTGATCAGTCGCAATGAGCAGTTCTTC.

With regard to this clone: This sample also contains other DNA sequences that code for the same CDR3. This chain uses TRBV5-6 with TRBJ1-2; D is unclear. Deletions cut 2 bases from V and 6 bases from J, with 8 bases between. Germline V gives CDR1 SGHDT, CDR2 YYEEEE. The CDR3 spans 12 residues. In DNA, the CDR3 is TGTGCCAGCAGCTTCTCCGGGGATGGCTACACCTTC. Encoded protein: CASSFSGDGYTF.

This chain uses TRBV7-2 with TRBJ2-1, with D unclear. Between the trimmed V and J ends, which lost 4 bases and 4 bases, there was a span of 8 bases. There are 13 residues in the CDR3. Germline V lookup: CDR1 SGHTA, CDR2 FQGNSA. The CDR3 spells CASSSLNYNEQFF. The CDR3 DNA reads TGTGCCAGCAGCTCCCTCAATTACAATGAGCAGTTCTTC.

The V call is TRBV7-8, the J call TRBJ2-7, with 11 positions matching TRBD2. The CDR3 consists of 17 residues. V shed 1 base, J shed 0 bases, and the junction held 5 bases outside the gene matches. Germline CDR1 and CDR2: SGHVS and FQNEAQ. CDR3 amino acids: CASSLGLAGPRSYEQYF. The CDR3 region has the DNA TGTGCCAGCAGCTTAGGACTAGCGGGGCCCCGCTCCTACGAGCAGTACTTC.

This rearrangement joins TRBV7-2 to TRBJ2-7; a possible D gene is TRBD2 (5 bases). This CDR3 contains 14 residues. The V end was cut by 0 bases, the J end by 2 bases, with 8 bases between. Germline-derived CDR1 and CDR2 are SGHTA and FQGNSA. The chain's CDR3 is CASSLAGDPYEQYF. The CDR3 DNA sequence: TGTGCCAGCAGCTTAGCGGGAGATCCCTACGAGCAGTACTTC.

The chain is built from TRBV4-1 and TRBJ1-4; no definite D call. CDR3 length: 16 residues. The germline V and J ends were trimmed by 0 bases and 0 bases, with 8 bases remaining between them. Germline CDR1 MGHRA, CDR2 YSYEKL. CDR3 sequence (DNA): TGCGCCAGCAGCCAAGATTTTGGTGCAACTAATGAAAAACTGTTTTTT. Its translation: CASSQDFGATNEKLFF.

This clone was detected only once. The chain uses TRBV5-1 and TRBJ1-1; 10 nucleotides agree with TRBD1. Unmatched junction bases numbered 9, after V lost 4 bases and J lost 0 bases. CDR3 length: 17 amino acids. Germline CDR1 reads SGHRS; CDR2 reads YFSETQ. CDR3: CASSPGTGDHLNTEAFF. Here the CDR3 DNA reads TGCGCCAGCAGCCCGGGGACAGGGGATCATCTGAACACTGAAGCTTTCTTT.

This chain joins TRBV6-4 and TRBJ2-7; D not resolved. Trimming removed 4 bases from V and 2 bases from J, with 24 bases in between. This CDR3 has 18 residues. CDR1 and CDR2 from the germline V gene are MRHNA and SNTAGT. As DNA, the CDR3 is TGTGCCAGCAGTGCCTTCGCCCTTGGGATCATGGTGGCCTACGAGCAGTACTTC. Its translation is CASSAFALGIMVAYEQYF.

J is TRBJ1-2 and V is TRBV6-5; 10 bases agree with TRBD1. The V gene end was trimmed by 4 bases and the J gene end by 4 bases; junction bases not matched to a gene: 9. The CDR3 sequence is 16 residues long. Per the germline V gene, CDR1 is MNHEY and CDR2 is SVGAGI. The CDR3 loop is CASSSGPGTGVYGYTF. CDR3 DNA sequence: TGTGCCAGCAGTTCCGGACCCGGGACAGGGGTCTATGGCTACACCTTC.

CDR3 nucleotide sequence: TGCAGCGGAACTAGCGGGGATCAAAATGAGCAGTTCTTC. Translating gives CSGTSGDQNEQFF. This chain links TRBV29-1 with TRBJ2-1, with 10 bases identical to TRBD2. Looked up from germline, CDR1 is SQVTM and CDR2 is ANQGSEA. V dropped 7 bases and J dropped 7; count of bases not matched to a gene: 7. This CDR3 comprises 13 residues.

V and J are TRBV11-2 and TRBJ2-5; 10 bases line up with TRBD2. The CDR3 extends over 19 amino acids. Germline V gene lookup returns CDR1 SGHAT and CDR2 FQNNGV. The J segment lost 7 bases and the V segment lost 0 bases, leaving 17 bases of the junction unmatched. The CDR3 is CASSLDPPIAGGRRVTQYF. For the CDR3, the DNA is TGTGCCAGCAGCTTAGACCCTCCGATAGCGGGAGGCCGGAGGGTGACCCAGTACTTC.